This entry features one T cell receptor beta chain sequence. The CDR3 runs to 15 residues. Per germline, CDR1 SGHVS and CDR2 FQNEAQ. The V and J ends lost 3 bases and 3 bases respectively, with 9 bases between them. These data originate in a study of CD8+ T cells in alopecia areata. RNA, once extracted, was reverse transcribed into cDNA for use as the sequencing template. Produced via immunoSEQ multiplex PCR; TCRdb's table is partial and in-frame only. The sample holds 190,000 or so clones; about three fifths are singletons and the top ten take under 7%. Regarding treatment: oral pan-JAK inhibitor, 5-10 mg twice daily.

The chain couples TRBV7-8 to TRBJ2-6; D is perhaps TRBD1 (6 bases). The sequence came from a human donor with alopecia areata. This specimen was CD4+ T cells sorted from blood, taken at week 24, from a patient treated with tofacitinib. CDR3 region: CASSFRGIGANVLTF. The CDR3 nucleotides are TGTGCCAGCAGCTTCAGGGGCATTGGGGCCAACGTCCTGACTTTC.